The 9 T cell receptor beta chains in this list originate from one sample, sequenced in a study of cytomegalovirus exposure and HLA in healthy donors. The PCR used 60 Vbeta and 13 Jbeta primers. Produced via immunoSEQ multiplex PCR; TCRdb's table is partial and in-frame only. This table lists around 39,000 clones. The specimen was PBMCs. These receptors all come from a male donor in good health and CMV-seronegative.

In nucleotides, the CDR3 is TGTGCCATCAGTGAGGGGGGGACTAGGCCCTACGAGCAGTACTTC. This sequence encodes CAISEGGTRPYEQYF. The V gene is TRBV10-3, the J gene TRBJ2-7; TRBD2 aligns across 8 bases. The V segment lost 2 bases and the J segment 2 bases; nucleotides outside the gene matches: 5. Germline CDR1 ENHRY, CDR2 SYGVKD. CDR3 length equals 15 residues.

The chain carries TRBV5-1 and TRBJ1-5; D call uncertain. Per the germline V gene, CDR1 is SGHRS and CDR2 is YFSETQ. V lost 5 bases and J 5 bases, leaving 8 bases between the germline ends. CDR3 size: 12 residues. The CDR3 here is CASSRAYQPQHF. CDR3 DNA: TGCGCCAGCAGTCGAGCCTATCAGCCCCAGCATTTT.

V gene TRBV4-2 combines with J gene TRBJ2-2, with D possibly being TRBD2 (6 bases). V was trimmed by 3 bases and J by 3 bases, leaving 17 bases between them. CDR3 length: 17 residues. CDR1 and CDR2 (germline): LGHNA, YNFKEQ. CDR3 in amino acids: CASSQFGGLRDTGELFF. Here the CDR3 DNA reads TGTGCCAGCAGCCAGTTTGGGGGACTGCGGGACACCGGGGAGCTGTTTTTT.

V is TRBV19 and J is TRBJ1-5, with D unclear. Trimming removed 3 bases from V and 1 base from J, with 13 bases in between. The CDR3 runs to 16 residues. The germline V gene has CDR1 LNHDA and CDR2 SQIVND (reference sequence). CDR3 residues: CASSIGRDMSNQPQHF. The DNA for the CDR3 is TGTGCCAGTAGTATCGGGCGGGATATGAGCAATCAGCCCCAGCATTTT.

The chain combines TRBV5-1 with TRBJ2-7, with a tentative D call TRBD1 (6 bases). V was pared by 5 bases and J by 2 bases, with 14 bases between. The CDR3 spans 14 residues. CDR1 SGHRS and CDR2 YFSETQ come from the germline V gene. CDR3 DNA: TGCGCCAGCAGTTTAACCGGGACACCCTACGAGCAGTACTTC. This sequence encodes CASSLTGTPYEQYF.

This chain links TRBV19 with TRBJ1-1; 8 bases agree with TRBD1. Trimming cost V 3 bases and J 1 base; bases outside gene matches: 16. The length of the CDR3 is 19 residues. Germline CDR1 is LNHDA and CDR2 is SQIVND (reference sequence). The CDR3 coding sequence is TGTGCCAGTAGTATTGAAAGGCGGACAGGGAAGGTGACGAACACTGAAGCTTTCTTT. Residues: CASSIERRTGKVTNTEAFF.

V gene TRBV19 combines with J gene TRBJ1-2; 8 nucleotides match TRBD1. The germline V gene has CDR1 LNHDA and CDR2 SQIVND (reference sequence). V lost 3 bases to trimming and J lost 3 bases; unmatched junction nucleotides: 6. The CDR3 has 15 amino acids. The CDR3: CASSMPGGSDYGYTF. For the CDR3, the DNA is TGTGCCAGTAGTATGCCAGGGGGCTCTGACTATGGCTACACCTTC.

This rearrangement joins TRBV29-1 to TRBJ2-6; D remains ambiguous. V lost 5 bases and J lost 0, with 5 bases in between. In germline, CDR1 is SQVTM, CDR2 ANQGSEA. The CDR3 length is 13 residues. The chain's CDR3 is CSVSSSGANVLTF. CDR3 nucleotides: TGCAGCGTTAGTAGCTCTGGGGCCAACGTCCTGACTTTC.

The chain joins TRBV19 to TRBJ1-1; no firm D call. The V and J ends lost 1 base and 4 bases respectively, with 7 bases between them. Germline CDR1 LNHDA, CDR2 SQIVND (reference sequence). The CDR3 has 13 residues. The chain's CDR3 is CASSIVGGTEAFF. In DNA form, the CDR3 reads TGTGCCAGTAGTATAGTAGGAGGCACTGAAGCTTTCTTT.